The 18 T cell receptor beta chains reported below all come from one sample, sequenced in a study of shared clonotypes between healthy human individuals. Sequenced by immunoSEQ multiplex PCR; TCRdb stores in-frame clones only, minus some. The data show over 2 million clones, with 85% to 95% seen just once and about 0.36% held by the top ten. Source material: naive CD4+ T cells from PBMCs. As to subset: CD45RA+ positively selected. The receptors stem from a man aged 18-30 years in good health. Some clones in this sample may be carry-over from other donors' samples.

V is TRBV28 and J is TRBJ2-7; D not certain. This CDR3 spans 13 amino acids. Looked up from germline, CDR1 is MDHEN and CDR2 is SYDVKM. Between the trimmed V and J ends, which lost 3 bases and 2 bases, there was a span of 8 bases. The CDR3 coding sequence is TGTGCCAGCAGTTTTATCAGAGCCTACGAGCAGTACTTC. It translates to CASSFIRAYEQYF.

Turning to this clone: The junction departs from the called germline gene at one end, perhaps through a read error. This CDR3 is also generated by other DNA sequences in the sample. CDR3 loop: CASSEGLAGDNEQFF. CDR3 DNA sequence: TGTGCCAGCAGCGAAGGGCTAGCGGGGGACAATGAGCAGTTCTTC. The chain has TRBV2 and TRBJ2-1; 10 bases fit TRBD2. This CDR3 comprises 15 residues. Germline V gene lookup returns CDR1 SNHLY and CDR2 FYNNEI.

This clone has only a few counts. V and J are TRBV19 and TRBJ2-1; perhaps TRBD1 as D (7 bases). Per germline, CDR1 LNHDA and CDR2 SQIVND (reference sequence). The length of the CDR3 is 11 residues. V was shortened by 11 bases and J by 5 bases, with 10 bases between the two germline ends. CDR3 region: CACRGDNEQFF. In DNA, the CDR3 is TGTGCCTGCAGGGGGGACAATGAGCAGTTCTTC. The whole variable domain, filled in from reference TRBV19 and TRBJ2-1, reads DGGITQSPKYLFRKEGQNVTLSCEQNLNHDAMYWYRQDPGQGLRLIYYSQIVNDFQKGDIAEGYSVSREKKESFPLTVTSAQKNPTAFYLCACRGDNEQFFGPGTRLTVL.

The chain joins TRBV13 to TRBJ2-7, with D perhaps TRBD1 (6 bases). This CDR3 has 13 residues. Trimming cost V 4 bases and J 4 bases, with 11 bases left between them. Germline CDR1 PRHDT, CDR2 FYEKMQ (reference sequence). CDR3 sequence reads: CASSSDRNYEQYF. The CDR3 coding sequence is TGTGCCAGCAGCTCGGACAGAAATTACGAGCAGTACTTC.

The J gene is TRBJ1-1, the V gene TRBV19; tentative D call: TRBD1 (5 bases). The germline V gene encodes CDR1 LNHDA and CDR2 SQIVND (reference sequence). The CDR3 extends over 15 amino acids. The V gene lost 6 bases and the J gene lost 1 base, with 15 bases spanning the gap. The CDR3 DNA reads TGTGCCAGTAGGAGGGGTCGTTTCTCGAACACTGAAGCTTTCTTT. Translated: CASRRGRFSNTEAFF. Complete variable domain (other parts from reference TRBV19 and TRBJ1-1): DGGITQSPKYLFRKEGQNVTLSCEQNLNHDAMYWYRQDPGQGLRLIYYSQIVNDFQKGDIAEGYSVSREKKESFPLTVTSAQKNPTAFYLCASRRGRFSNTEAFFGQGTRLTVV.

The count of this clone is one. The J gene is TRBJ2-1, the V gene TRBV28, with no clear D. The ends were cut back, 7 bases at V and 6 bases at J, with 13 bases in the middle. CDR1 MDHEN and CDR2 SYDVKM come from the germline V gene. The CDR3 covers 13 residues. CDR3 amino acids: CASTPRRANEQFF. CDR3 nucleotides: TGTGCCAGCACCCCACGGCGTGCCAATGAGCAGTTCTTC.

In its sample, this clone was seen once. The V call is TRBV27, the J call TRBJ2-3; the match to TRBD2 covers 10 bases. Germline-derived CDR1 and CDR2 are MNHEY and SMNVEV (reference sequence). V shed 4 bases, J shed 4 bases, and the junction held 5 bases outside the gene matches. The CDR3 contains 15 residues. The CDR3 is CASSSSGGSSDTQYF. For the CDR3, the DNA is TGTGCCAGCAGTTCTAGCGGGGGATCCTCAGATACGCAGTATTTT.

The V gene is TRBV28, the J gene TRBJ1-3; perhaps TRBD1 as D (5 bases). Trimming stripped 1 base from V and 2 bases from J, with 9 bases between. Germline CDR1 MDHEN, CDR2 SYDVKM. The CDR3 spans 15 residues. CDR3 sequence: CASSLYPGTGNTIYF. DNA for the CDR3: TGTGCCAGCAGTTTATACCCAGGGACTGGAAACACCATATATTTT.

Concerning this clone: This same CDR3 is encoded by further DNA sequences in the sample. J is TRBJ1-1 and V is TRBV5-1; 8 positions agree with TRBD1. The CDR3 has 14 amino acids. Germline CDR1 SGHRS, CDR2 YFSETQ. V shed 3 bases and J 2 bases; nucleotides not matched to a gene: 3. CDR3: CASSSGQGNTEAFF. The DNA of the CDR3 is TGCGCCAGCAGCTCTGGACAGGGTAACACTGAAGCTTTCTTT.

The chain has TRBV28 and TRBJ2-7; D may be TRBD1 (6 bases). The CDR3 sequence is 12 residues long. Germline assignment: CDR1 MDHEN and CDR2 SYDVKM. Trimming stripped 9 bases from V and 7 bases from J, with 16 bases between. The DNA of the CDR3 is TGTGCCAGTTTGGACAGTTCTTGGGAGCAGTACTTC. Amino acids: CASLDSSWEQYF.

V and J are TRBV7-2 and TRBJ1-2, with D possibly matching TRBD1 (6 bases). V lost 5 bases and J lost 2, with 21 bases in between. CDR1 and CDR2 from the germline V gene are SGHTA and FQGNSA. CDR3 length: 17 residues. The CDR3 DNA follows: TGTGCCAGCAGCCCGAACTCCGGACAGCTCGAGAACTATGGCTACACCTTC. It translates to CASSPNSGQLENYGYTF.

This sequence joins TRBV7-9 and TRBJ1-2, with D tentatively TRBD1 (5 bases). Trimming removed 6 bases from V and 8 bases from J, with 19 bases in between. This CDR3 has 14 residues. Germline V gene sequence: CDR1 SEHNR, CDR2 FQNEAQ (reference sequence). The CDR3 nucleotides are TGTGCCAGCAGTTCGGGCAGGGATTTCGGGGGCTACACCTTC. This codes for CASSSGRDFGGYTF.

This clone has only one observation. This chain links TRBV9 with TRBJ2-7; a weak D match, TRBD1 (7 bases). The germline CDR1 and CDR2 sequences are SGDLS and YYNGEE. V was pared by 4 bases and J by 0 bases, with 17 bases between. This CDR3 is 16 amino acids long. CDR3 nucleotide sequence: TGTGCCAGCAGCCCCAGACAGGGACTCAGCTCCTACGAGCAGTACTTC. Translated, it gives CASSPRQGLSSYEQYF.

This clone has only one observation. The DNA for the CDR3 is TGCAGCGTTGAGATTGGGGGCGGAGATACGCAGTATTTT. This encodes CSVEIGGGDTQYF. The chain employs TRBV29-1 and TRBJ2-3, with a possible D match to TRBD1 (6 bases). Germline CDR1 is SQVTM and CDR2 is ANQGSEA. V gave up 3 bases and J gave up 5 bases, with 12 bases separating them. The CDR3 extends over 13 amino acids.

The chain links TRBV18 to TRBJ2-1, with 10 bases aligning to TRBD1. Germline V gene data show CDR1 as KGHSH and CDR2 as LQKENI. The V and J ends lost 4 bases and 6 bases, in that order; junction bases with no gene match: 6. This CDR3 is built from 15 residues. The DNA for the CDR3 is TGTGCCAGCTCACGACAGGGGGCAATAAGCAATGAGCAGTTCTTC. Amino acid sequence: CASSRQGAISNEQFF.

This clone came up once. This chain links TRBV5-1 with TRBJ2-1; TRBD2 is a possible D gene (5 bases). CDR3 length: 14 amino acids. Per germline, CDR1 SGHRS and CDR2 YFSETQ. Trimming cost V 2 bases and J 0 bases, with 6 bases left between them. CDR3 sequence reads: CASSFEGSYNEQFF. The CDR3 DNA reads as TGCGCCAGCAGCTTTGAGGGCTCCTACAATGAGCAGTTCTTC.

The rearrangement uses TRBV19 and TRBJ2-2; TRBD1 or TRBD2 may be the D gene (5 bases each). The CDR3 has 13 amino acids. The V end was cut by 8 bases, the J end by 6 bases, with 13 bases between. Germline assignment: CDR1 LNHDA and CDR2 SQIVND (reference sequence). For the CDR3, the DNA is TGTGCCAGTCGGCTAGAGGGACCCGGGGAGCTGTTTTTT. This translates into CASRLEGPGELFF.

The J gene is TRBJ2-7, the V gene TRBV5-4, with 9 bases that match TRBD1. V shed 4 bases, J shed 6 bases, and the junction held 8 bases outside the gene matches. Germline values: CDR1 SGHNT, CDR2 YYREEE (reference sequence). This CDR3 is 14 amino acids long. CDR3 DNA sequence: TGTGCCAGCAGCGGGGGACAGGGAGGCCGCGAGCAGTACTTC. Translating it yields CASSGGQGGREQYF.